In this sample, the clone carrying this TCR beta chain turned up many times. Trimming stripped 8 bases from V and 3 bases from J, with 10 bases between. This CDR3 comprises 12 residues. Germline V CDR1 and CDR2: MNHEY, SVGEGT. TCR beta CDR3 regions were amplified from RNA. An initial round of RT-PCR targeting the TCR CDR3 relied on the HTBI primer set. TCRdb recomputed calls from the multiplex PCR reads with MiXCR, one row per CDR3 protein. The sample includes about 520,000 distinct CDR3 sequences, approximately 25% seen only once; the top ten take around 10%. This specimen comes from a study of T cells in Graves' hyperthyroidism and ophthalmopathy.

This clonotype originated in a woman younger than 45 with Graves' ophthalmopathy. The sequenced sample consisted of blood. This chain links TRBV6-2 or TRBV6-3 with TRBJ1-1; tentative D call: TRBD1 (6 bases). This chain's CDR3 is CASGQSYTEAFF. CDR3 sequence (DNA): TGTGCCAGCGGACAGTCTTACACTGAAGCTTTCTTT.